The 5 T cell receptor beta chains listed next were all sequenced from one sample in a study of blood T cell repertoires in COVID-19. Profiled with immunoSEQ multiplex PCR; TCRdb holds only in-frame clones, not every one. Of hundreds of thousands of clones listed, around 80% are singletons. The source material was peripheral blood. These receptor sequences come from an elderly woman with acute or convalescent COVID-19.

The J gene is TRBJ2-5, the V gene TRBV3-1 (or the pseudogene TRBV3-2), with D perhaps matching TRBD2 (6 bases). The V gene's germline CDR1 is LGHDT and CDR2 YNNKEL (reference sequence). CDR3 length: 16 amino acids. V lost 1 base to trimming and J lost 5 bases, with 17 bases between them. CDR3 nucleotides: TGTGCCAGCAGCCAAGGGAGGGCTAGTTTGGCCGAGACCCAGTACTTC. This translates into CASSQGRASLAETQYF.

In this sample, this clone turned up a few times. This rearrangement joins TRBV5-1 to TRBJ1-6; 7 bases align to TRBD1. This CDR3 has 15 residues. Germline V lookup: CDR1 SGHRS, CDR2 YFSETQ. The V segment lost 3 bases and the J segment 8 bases; nucleotides outside the gene matches: 8. CDR3 bases: TGCGCCAGCAGCTCAGGGACAGCCGCAGATTCACCCCTCCACTTT. It translates to CASSSGTAADSPLHF.

The gene calls are TRBV4-2 and TRBJ2-5; D unresolved. This CDR3 has 12 residues. V was clipped by 3 bases and J by 4 bases, with 6 bases between them. Per germline, CDR1 LGHNA and CDR2 YNFKEQ. CDR3 protein: CASSQRGETQYF. The CDR3 nucleotides are TGTGCCAGCAGCCAGCGCGGAGAGACCCAGTACTTC.

The chain joins TRBV5-1 to TRBJ1-4, with 7 bases matching TRBD1. The CDR3 is made up of 14 amino acids. With V trimmed by 4 bases and J by 8 bases, 8 bases remained unmatched. Germline CDR1 is SGHRS and CDR2 is YFSETQ. CDR3 region: CASSKDQGGEKLFF. The CDR3 DNA reads as TGCGCCAGCAGCAAGGACCAGGGGGGCGAAAAACTGTTTTTT.

The rearrangement links TRBV7-9 to TRBJ1-3; perhaps TRBD1 as D (5 bases). CDR1 is SEHNR, CDR2 FQNEAQ, per germline (reference sequence). The CDR3 totals 11 residues. Trimming removed 11 bases from V and 3 bases from J, with 8 bases in between. The DNA for the CDR3 is TGTGCCTGGGGCGATGGAAACACCATATATTTT. Its protein is CAWGDGNTIYF.